This T cell receptor (beta chain) comes out of a study of CD8+CD57+ T cells in acquired aplastic anemia. Profiles of TCR beta VDJ and CDR3 were generated from a genomic DNA template. TCRdb reanalysed the reads using MiXCR and keeps one entry per CDR3 protein. Among about 160,000 distinct CDR3 sequences listed, about 64% were seen once. Sequencing involved patients with CD8+CD57+ cell expansion previously shown by flow cytometry. This clonotype was detected a few times. V gave up 2 bases and J gave up 11 bases, with 20 bases separating them. The CDR3 runs 15 residues. Germline values: CDR1 MNHNS, CDR2 SASEGT.

The source is a human donor with aplastic anemia. The sequencing input was sorted CD4+, CD8+, or CD8+CD57+ T cells (not recorded which) from PBMCs. This rearrangement joins TRBV6-1 to TRBJ2-3, with D possibly TRBD2 on 6 matching bases. CDR3 in amino acids: CASSETGAGSDEQYF. The CDR3 DNA reads TGTGCCAGCAGTGAAACGGGCGCGGGGAGCGATGAGCAGTATTTT.